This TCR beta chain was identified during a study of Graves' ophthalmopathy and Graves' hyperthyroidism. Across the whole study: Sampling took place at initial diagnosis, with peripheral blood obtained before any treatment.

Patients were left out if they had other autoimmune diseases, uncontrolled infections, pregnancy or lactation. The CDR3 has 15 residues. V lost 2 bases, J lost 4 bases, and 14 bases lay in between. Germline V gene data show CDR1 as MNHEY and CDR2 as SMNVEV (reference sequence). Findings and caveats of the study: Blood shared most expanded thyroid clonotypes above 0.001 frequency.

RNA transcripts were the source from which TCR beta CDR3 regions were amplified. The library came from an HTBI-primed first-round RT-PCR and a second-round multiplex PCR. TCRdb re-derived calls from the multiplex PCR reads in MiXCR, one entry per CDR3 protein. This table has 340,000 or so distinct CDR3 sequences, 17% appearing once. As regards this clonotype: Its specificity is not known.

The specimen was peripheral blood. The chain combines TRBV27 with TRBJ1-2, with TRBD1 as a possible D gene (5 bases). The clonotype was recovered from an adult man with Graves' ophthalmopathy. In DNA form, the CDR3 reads TGTGCCAGCAGTTTAGGGGAGGGAGGGGTCTATGGCTACACCTTC. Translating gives CASSLGEGGVYGYTF.